This T cell receptor (beta chain) was identified in a study of blood T cells in healthy people across ages. Of note for this clonotype: Germline and junction disagree at one end, which may indicate a read error.

The authors ran a second PCR of 7 to 11 cycles using a sample-barcoded 5' primer and a J-beta primer mix. TCRdb analysed the 5' RACE reads with MiXCR anew, one entry per CDR3 protein. The table has approximately 780,000 distinct CDR3 sequences, roughly 25% seen once. Germline CDR1 is DFQATT and CDR2 is SNEGSKA (reference sequence). The CDR3 consists of 16 residues. These records were also assigned to another study, of T cells of mothers and their children.

The rearrangement links TRBV20-1 to TRBJ2-5, with 12 bases that match TRBD2. This TCR was recovered from a boy younger than 18 in good health. The sample comprised blood. The CDR3 bases are TGCAGTGCCACCGCCCCTAGCGGGGGGGCCCAAGAGACCCAGTGCTTC. Residues: CSATAPSGGAQETQCF.